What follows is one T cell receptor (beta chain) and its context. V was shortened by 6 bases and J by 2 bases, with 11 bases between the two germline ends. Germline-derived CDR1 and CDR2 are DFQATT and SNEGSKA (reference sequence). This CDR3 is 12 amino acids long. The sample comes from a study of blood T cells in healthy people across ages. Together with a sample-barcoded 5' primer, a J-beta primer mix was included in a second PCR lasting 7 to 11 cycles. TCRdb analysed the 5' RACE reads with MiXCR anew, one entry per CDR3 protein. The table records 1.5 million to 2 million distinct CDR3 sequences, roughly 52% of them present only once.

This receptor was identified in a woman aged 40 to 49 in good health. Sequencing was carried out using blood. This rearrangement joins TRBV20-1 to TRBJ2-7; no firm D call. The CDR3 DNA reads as TGCAGTGCGAAGGAGCCCCCCTACGAGCAGTACTTC. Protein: CSAKEPPYEQYF.